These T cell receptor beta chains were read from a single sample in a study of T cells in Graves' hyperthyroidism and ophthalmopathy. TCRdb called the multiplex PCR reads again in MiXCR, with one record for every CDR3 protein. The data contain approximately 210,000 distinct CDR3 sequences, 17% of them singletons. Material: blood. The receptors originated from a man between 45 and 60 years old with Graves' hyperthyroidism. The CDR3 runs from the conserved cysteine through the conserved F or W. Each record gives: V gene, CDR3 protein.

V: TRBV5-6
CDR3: CASSDRGIDPNEQFF

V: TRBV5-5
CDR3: CASSLTPSASYEQYF

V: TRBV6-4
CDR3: CASSDGWNTGELFF

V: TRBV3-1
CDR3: CASSPEREGLTDTQYF

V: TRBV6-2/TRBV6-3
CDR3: CASTPGQSPGNTIYF

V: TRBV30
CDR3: CAWSLGGTGELFF

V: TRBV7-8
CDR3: CASSQDRHTQETQYF

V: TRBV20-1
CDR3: CSAGDSQNTEAFF

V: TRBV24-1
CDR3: CATSDPRGGGYEKLFF

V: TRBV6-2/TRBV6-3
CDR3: CASSYQEIPNEKLFF

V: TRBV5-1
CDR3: CASSRSGGNAEAFF

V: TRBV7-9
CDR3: CASSSGTSGSTDTQYF

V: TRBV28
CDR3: CASSFSLAVLSYEQYF

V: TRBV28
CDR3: CASSQPGQGGSEQFF

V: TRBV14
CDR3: CASSQDVSREYYNEQFF

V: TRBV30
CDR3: CAWSVTLAEENNEQFF

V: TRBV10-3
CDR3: CAISDSRAVGGYTF

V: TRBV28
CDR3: CASSRRDPLIVGYNEQFF

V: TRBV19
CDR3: CASSRRARVDTQYF

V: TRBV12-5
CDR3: CASGRGGDEAFF

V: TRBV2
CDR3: CASAATNEKLFF

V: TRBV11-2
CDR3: CASSLAGTAYEQYF

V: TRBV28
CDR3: CASSPSGTLNQPQHF

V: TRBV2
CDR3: CASRSGQGHYGYTF

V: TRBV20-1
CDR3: CSAKLAGAHIQYF

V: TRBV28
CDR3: CASTISSRQGYGYTF

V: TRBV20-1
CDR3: CSGHSGEQYF

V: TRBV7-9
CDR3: CASRSARGSDTEAFF

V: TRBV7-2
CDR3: CASSASTGFEEKLFF

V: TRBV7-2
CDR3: CASSYWTSGRVREQFF

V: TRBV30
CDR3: CAWIPHQAKNIQYF

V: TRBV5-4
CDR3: CASSPSGLAGDNEQFF

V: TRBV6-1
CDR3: CASKGGWLATQYF

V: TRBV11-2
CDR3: CASSENSGANVLTF

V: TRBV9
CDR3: CASSVNPGLAAGEQYF

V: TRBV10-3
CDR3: CAISESVLGDEQFF

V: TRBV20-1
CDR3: CSAPGTGGTEAFF

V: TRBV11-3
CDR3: CASRGGYTEAFF

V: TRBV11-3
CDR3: CASSLLRGTGELFF